This is a list of T cell receptor beta chains from one sample in a study of control samples from healthy donors and cancer patients. Profiled with immunoSEQ multiplex PCR; TCRdb holds only in-frame clones, not every one. The profile shows some 190,000 clones, roughly nine tenths of them singletons. The sample taken for sequencing was blood. The receptors originated from a young man in good health. Both conserved end residues are part of each CDR3. A D gene is named only where the DNA matches it firmly. Size tells how often a clone was seen (once, few, many) or the class of an expanded clone, and some rows leave it out.

J	V	D	size	CDR3	DNA
TRBJ2-1	TRBV12-3/TRBV12-4	-	-	CASSWGVSVEQFF	TGTGCCAGCAGTTGGGGCGTTTCCGTTGAGCAGTTCTTC
TRBJ2-7	TRBV6-5	-	-	CASSSGTDTYEQYF	TGTGCCAGCAGTTCCGGGACGGATACCTACGAGCAGTACTTC
TRBJ2-5	TRBV9	-	-	CASSQRGQLQETQYF	TGTGCCAGCAGCCAGAGGGGACAACTCCAAGAGACCCAGTACTTC
TRBJ2-7	TRBV12-5	TRBD1	once	CASGLDRGHEQYF	TGTGCTAGTGGTTTGGACAGGGGACACGAGCAGTACTTC
TRBJ1-5	TRBV2	TRBD1	-	CASRALGTGLQPQHF	TGTGCCAGCAGAGCCTTGGGGACAGGGCTTCAGCCCCAGCATTTT
TRBJ1-2	TRBV30	-	once	CAWRTNTGPSGYTF	TGTGCCTGGAGGACTAATACAGGCCCCAGTGGCTACACCTTC
TRBJ1-3	TRBV5-1	-	-	CASSLATAYSGNTIYF	TGCGCCAGCAGCTTGGCCACGGCTTACTCTGGAAACACCATATATTTT
TRBJ2-7	TRBV7-6	TRBD2	-	CASSLEGSGSSYEQYF	TGTGCCAGCAGCTTAGAAGGTAGCGGGAGCTCCTACGAGCAGTACTTC
TRBJ2-1	TRBV19	-	-	CASRPPSGEQFF	TGTGCCAGTAGACCCCCTTCCGGCGAGCAGTTCTTC
TRBJ2-1	TRBV19	-	-	CASSSETHNEQFF	TGTGCCAGTAGCTCGGAAACCCACAATGAGCAGTTCTTC
TRBJ2-7	TRBV11-3	TRBD1	-	CASSLGDRGIYEQYF	TGTGCCAGCAGCTTAGGTGACAGGGGAATCTACGAGCAGTACTTC
TRBJ2-3	TRBV5-1	TRBD1	-	CASSLPTGERTDTQYF	TGCGCCAGCAGCCTACCGACAGGGGAGCGCACAGATACGCAGTATTTT
TRBJ1-5	TRBV25-1	-	-	CASSDPKGQPQHF	TGTGCCAGCAGTGACCCCAAAGGGCAGCCCCAGCATTTT
TRBJ1-1	TRBV6-6	-	-	CASRGRDSEGAFF	TGTGCCAGCAGGGGACGGGACTCTGAAGGGGCTTTCTTT
TRBJ1-1	TRBV2	-	-	CASSGGRNTEAFF	TGTGCCAGCAGCGGGGGACGGAACACTGAAGCTTTCTTT
TRBJ2-1	TRBV15	-	-	CATSKDLRRGGTEQFF	TGTGCCACCAGCAAAGATCTCCGGAGGGGGGGCACTGAGCAGTTCTTC
TRBJ2-7	TRBV7-9	TRBD2	-	CASSRPSGPSYEQYF	TGTGCCAGCAGCAGGCCTAGCGGGCCCTCCTACGAGCAGTACTTC
TRBJ1-6	TRBV9	TRBD1	-	CASSVGGQDDSPLHF	TGTGCCAGCAGCGTAGGGGGACAGGATGATTCACCCCTCCACTTT
TRBJ2-3	TRBV19	TRBD1	-	CASRVGQGADTQYF	TGTGCCAGTAGGGTGGGACAGGGCGCAGATACGCAGTATTTT
TRBJ2-1	TRBV19	TRBD2	-	CASSPLTSGGYNEQFF	TGTGCCAGTAGTCCTCTGACTAGCGGGGGGTACAATGAGCAGTTCTTC
TRBJ2-5	TRBV29-1	-	-	CSVRGGRDETQYF	TGCAGCGTTAGGGGTGGTAGAGACGAGACCCAGTACTTC
TRBJ2-7	TRBV18	-	-	CASSPGHAYEQYF	TGTGCCAGCTCACCGGGACACGCTTACGAGCAGTACTTC
TRBJ1-1	TRBV5-1	-	-	CASSLAVTGNEAFF	TGCGCCAGCAGCTTGGCCGTCACTGGGAATGAAGCTTTCTTT
TRBJ1-5	TRBV6-5	-	-	CASSSGSVGDQPQHF	TGTGCCAGCAGTTCGGGGTCAGTTGGGGATCAGCCCCAGCATTTT
TRBJ2-3	TRBV24-1	-	-	CATRPSETNTDTQYF	TGTGCCACCCGCCCTAGCGAGACTAACACAGATACGCAGTATTTT
TRBJ2-2	TRBV7-8	TRBD2	-	CASSFSLAGVTGELFF	TGTGCCAGCAGCTTCTCACTAGCGGGGGTCACCGGGGAGCTGTTTTTT
TRBJ2-1	TRBV19	TRBD2	few	CASTKNPGLAGYNEQFF	TGTGCCAGTACCAAGAACCCGGGACTAGCGGGGTACAATGAGCAGTTCTTC
TRBJ1-2	TRBV6-5	TRBD1	-	CASSYSRDRGNYGYTF	TGTGCCAGCAGTTATTCACGGGACAGGGGAAACTATGGCTACACCTTC
TRBJ1-6	TRBV6-2/TRBV6-3	TRBD1	once	CASSYRSRGHLYNSPLHF	TGTGCCAGCAGTTATCGCTCCAGGGGGCATTTGTATAATTCACCCCTCCACTTT
TRBJ2-7	TRBV6-5	-	once	CAVREEVRGQYF	TGTGCCGTCAGGGAGGAAGTACGAGGGCAGTACTTC
TRBJ1-2	TRBV20-1	-	-	CSASVSGPTRGYTF	TGCAGTGCTAGTGTCTCGGGACCCACACGCGGCTACACCTTC
TRBJ1-1	TRBV27	-	-	CASSFNGPPEAFF	TGTGCCAGCAGTTTCAATGGTCCTCCTGAAGCTTTCTTT
TRBJ2-5	TRBV7-2	-	-	CASSLVGVMKETQYF	TGTGCCAGCAGCTTAGTTGGGGTTATGAAGGAGACCCAGTACTTC
TRBJ2-7	TRBV7-8	-	-	CASSLSASRGYEQYF	TGTGCCAGCAGCTTATCGGCTTCGCGGGGCTACGAGCAGTACTTC
TRBJ1-1	TRBV2	-	-	CASSEGGRRNTEAFF	TGTGCCAGCAGTGAAGGTGGCAGGAGGAACACTGAAGCTTTCTTT
TRBJ2-1	TRBV7-9	TRBD2	-	CASSLGGINEQFF	TGTGCCAGCAGCTTGGGGGGGATCAATGAGCAGTTCTTC
TRBJ2-2	TRBV24-1	-	-	CATSQESGSIGELFF	TGTGCCACCAGCCAGGAGTCGGGAAGCATCGGGGAGCTGTTTTTT
TRBJ2-2	TRBV7-3	TRBD2	once	CASSLTSLAGANTGELFF	TGTGCCAGCAGCTTAACGTCACTAGCGGGGGCGAACACCGGGGAGCTGTTTTTT
TRBJ1-2	TRBV7-2	-	-	CASSLAAGRGGYGYTF	TGTGCCAGCAGCTTAGCGGCGGGCAGGGGCGGCTATGGCTACACCTTC
TRBJ1-2	TRBV5-6	TRBD1	-	CASSSRDRVNGYTF	TGTGCCAGCAGCTCCCGGGACAGGGTCAATGGCTACACCTTC
TRBJ1-1	TRBV29-1	TRBD1	-	CSVEHVTGPAEAFF	TGCAGCGTTGAACATGTGACAGGGCCCGCTGAAGCTTTCTTT
TRBJ2-4	TRBV5-5	TRBD2	-	CASSVRLAGAKNIQYF	TGTGCCAGCAGCGTCCGACTAGCGGGGGCCAAAAACATTCAGTACTTC
TRBJ2-1	TRBV29-1	TRBD1	-	CSVGFGQGDNEQFF	TGCAGCGTTGGTTTCGGCCAGGGGGACAATGAGCAGTTCTTC